The sequence of this T cell receptor beta chain was determined in a study of cytomegalovirus exposure and HLA in healthy donors. Study summary: HLA-typed donors were the source of roughly 80 million unique TCRs held in an early data release.

Primers for the PCR totalled 60 Vbeta and 13 Jbeta. In the authors' workflow: Unique TCR beta chains numbered approximately 80 million in a later analysis, with roughly 9.9 million shared. The repertoire was sequenced with immunoSEQ multiplex PCR; TCRdb's copy has only in-frame clones and lacks some. From that table come the V and J calls and clone size; the DNA was used to work out D and trimming. This sample has around 130,000 clones, with roughly 82% found just once. The CDR3 sequence is 12 residues long. The V end lost 4 bases, the J end lost 7 bases, and 12 bases lay between the germline ends. CDR1 and CDR2 (germline): SGHNT, YYREEE (reference sequence). Healthy individuals who donated bone marrow served as the donors.

This chain uses TRBV5-4 with TRBJ2-7; D is unclear. This clonotype was sampled from a boy between 5 and 17 years old in good health and CMV-seronegative. Specimen: PBMCs. CDR3 sequence: CASSHQNGEQYF. The CDR3 DNA sequence: TGTGCCAGCAGCCACCAGAACGGGGAGCAGTACTTC.